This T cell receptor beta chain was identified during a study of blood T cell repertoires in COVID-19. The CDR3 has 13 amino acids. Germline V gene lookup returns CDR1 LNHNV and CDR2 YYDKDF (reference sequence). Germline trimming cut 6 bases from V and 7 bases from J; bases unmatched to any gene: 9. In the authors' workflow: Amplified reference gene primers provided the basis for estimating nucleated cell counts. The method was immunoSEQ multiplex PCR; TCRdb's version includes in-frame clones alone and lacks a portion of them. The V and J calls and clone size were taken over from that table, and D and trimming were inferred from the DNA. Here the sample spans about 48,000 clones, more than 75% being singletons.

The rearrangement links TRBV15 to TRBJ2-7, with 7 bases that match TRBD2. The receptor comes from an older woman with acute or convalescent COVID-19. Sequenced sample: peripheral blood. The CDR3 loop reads CATRWGGAGEQYF. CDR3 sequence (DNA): TGTGCCACCAGATGGGGGGGAGCGGGGGAGCAGTACTTC.